This T cell receptor beta chain was recorded in a study of neoadjuvant anti-PD-1 for oral cavity cancer (dated by TCRdb to the early 2020s). About the full investigation: Patients mostly received three to four biweekly doses of nivolumab at 3 mg/kg before curative-intent surgical resection. Patients who did not progress were given a fourth nivolumab dose at about day 43 and had definitive surgical resection on days 50-56. Patients with complete response, partial response or stable disease by RECIST 1.1 were defined as responders, whereas patients with progression were defined as non-responders. There were roughly 11 patients in the parent correlative cohort, and the response rate was over 25%.

For deep sequencing, each PBMC sample was run in six replicates, with libraries mostly built from 400 to 500 ng of input genomic DNA. Following the manufacturer's instructions, the team built TCRbeta libraries using the immunoSEQ hsTCRbeta kit. An Illumina NovaSeq 6000 S4 flow cell was used to sequence the final libraries, which had first been combined to 3 nM. For the original study's pipeline: The immunoSEQ Analyzer handled quality control and preprocessing of the raw data. The analysis was limited to productive rearrangements, and each clonotype was defined by a unique CDR3 amino acid sequence. Using the R package tcR, the researchers computed the Gini-Simpson index as their estimate of repertoire clonality. Gini indices were compared with Student's t test, and associations with tumor size change were assessed by Pearson correlation. The clones in this table, taken by TCRdb from immuneACCESS, are in-frame only. Not every clone is retained; where verified, under half of the shortfall comes from an unresolved V gene, and the cause of the rest is unknown. V, J and clone size reflect that table, while D and trimming were determined from the DNA. For this sample the table gives over 14,000 clones, of which less than 85% were detected only once. Of the sample, approximately 3% is held by the ten largest clones.

The V and J ends are trimmed by 2 bases and 2 bases, leaving 6 bases between them. Including the terminal cysteine and phenylalanine, the CDR3 comprises 12 residues. The sequence is cut down to CDR3 DNA, 36 bases in frame from base 1. In the germline V gene (reference sequence), CDR1 corresponds to GTSNPN and CDR2 to SVGIG. Taken with the paper, the label for time point translates to: before neoadjuvant nivolumab. Patients had been newly diagnosed with stage II-IVA oral cavity squamous cell carcinoma, and no prior systemic or radiation treatment had been given to the patients. The cohort was composed of patients with HPV-negative, locally advanced oral cavity squamous cell carcinoma. Peripheral blood mononuclear cells were analyzed directly and were not maintained or expanded in culture. Samples came from a longitudinal correlative study of a single-arm phase II trial of neoadjuvant nivolumab in oral cavity squamous cell carcinoma. Subject-matched pre- and post-treatment PBMCs and tumors from three responders and three non-responders were subjected to genomic DNA-based TCRbeta sequencing. Peripheral blood mononuclear cells were collected before nivolumab treatment and were collected again after treatment, at the time of surgery. The Maxwell RSC DNA from Cells kit was used to isolate genomic DNA from PBMCs.

This clone was counted only a few times. Its antigen is currently not known. Qualities for individual bases were not recorded, and no much larger clone is one base off. What the study reported, not specific to this receptor: After neoadjuvant nivolumab, non-responders showed significantly higher T cell clonality (Gini index) in PBMCs than responders did. TCR analyses included only a few patients per response group, and the authors called for larger cohorts for validation. A higher pretreatment blood Treg/Th17 ratio correlated with both higher pretreatment blood TCRbeta clonality and lower post-treatment tumor TCRbeta clonality.

The origin of this receptor is a person aged 40 to 85 with oral cavity squamous cell carcinoma. Sample: PBMCs, taken before nivolumab (anti-PD-1) treatment. The rearranged chain carries TRBV30 and TRBJ1-2; a confident D gene designation cannot be given. The CDR3 region reads CAWSTRNYGYTF. The sequence in DNA is TGTGCCTGGAGTACCAGGAACTATGGCTACACCTTC.